This is a list of T cell receptor beta chains from one sample in a study of preoperative IRX-2 immunotherapy in early breast cancer. The data were produced by immunoSEQ multiplex PCR, yet TCRdb's version contains in-frame clones alone and is incomplete. The data contain 20,000 to 25,000 clones, around 96% of them singletons. The material sequenced was tumor tissue, taken after IRX-2 immunotherapy. The receptors derive from a human donor with breast cancer. Each CDR3 is given with its conserved first and last residue.

>15|TRBV7-9|TRBJ2-3
CASSYASGDTDTQYF
>10|TRBV15|TRBJ2-3
CATYGDTQYF
>17|TRBV7-8|TRBJ1-6
CASSLAGTGRDNSPLHF
>16|TRBV5-4|TRBJ1-4
CASSRDGTSTNEKLFF
>15|TRBV2|TRBJ1-5
CASSVDRPSNQPQHF
>13|TRBV7-9|TRBJ1-1
CASSRGAGTEAFF
>20|TRBV7-3|TRBJ2-3
CASSTPGTSGRARGTDTQYF
>15|TRBV18|TRBJ2-2
CASSSGAKNTGELFF
>16|TRBV28|TRBJ2-3
CASSLLGAGDTDTQYF
>15|TRBV7-9|TRBJ1-1
CASSAVDRSNTEAFF
>14|TRBV28|TRBJ1-2
CASSTGGDNYGYTF
>13|TRBV7-6|TRBJ1-2
CASSLVTGDGYTF
>15|TRBV6-5|TRBJ2-5
CASSLAGGGAETQYF
>14|TRBV25-1|TRBJ2-5
CASSVGSPGETQYF
>14|TRBV27|TRBJ1-2
CASSPDRAFYGYTF
>18|TRBV19|TRBJ2-5
CASSIGVGQGFSGETQYF
>16|TRBV2|TRBJ2-1
CASSLGFVQLLGEQFF
>15|TRBV4-1|TRBJ1-2
CASSLNRGDNYGYTF
>14|TRBV10-3|TRBJ1-5
CAISESGGAQPQHF
>20|TRBV7-6|TRBJ1-1
CASKRWGDLNTEFGSSEAFF
>12|TRBV15|TRBJ1-5
CATSRDRQPQHF
>18|TRBV7-8|TRBJ2-2
CASSSRLAGSANTGELFF
>14|TRBV25-1|TRBJ2-1
CASSDGLAGGEQFF
>14|TRBV7-6|TRBJ2-1
CASSLAGTYNEQFF
>15|TRBV4-2|TRBJ1-1
CASSQVQGIGTEAFF
>13|TRBV5-1|TRBJ1-2
CASSLDRARGYTF
>16|TRBV27|TRBJ1-3
CASTPGQGWVVNTIYF
>14|TRBV2|TRBJ2-7
CASSEPGISYEQYF
>13|TRBV28|TRBJ2-5
CASSHQGIETQYF
>14|TRBV4-2|TRBJ1-6
CASSADREHSPLHF